One sample yielded the 16 T cell receptor beta chains listed below, sequenced in a study of blood T cells in healthy people across ages. Primed by a sample-barcoded 5' primer and a J-beta primer mix, a second PCR proceeded for about 7 to 11 cycles. TCRdb independently ran MiXCR on the 5' RACE reads; one entry per CDR3 protein. The sample lists just over 1 million distinct CDR3 sequences; less than 50% were seen once. What was sequenced was blood. The receptors were sampled from an older woman in good health.

The genes are TRBV7-9 and TRBJ2-7; 11 positions match TRBD1. This CDR3 has 15 residues. The junction had 12 bases not matched to a gene; V was cut back by 5 bases and J by 9 bases. Germline CDR1 and CDR2: SEHNR and FQNEAQ (reference sequence). CDR3 amino acids: CASSTDRTGGYGQYF. CDR3 nucleotides: TGTGCCAGCAGCACGGACAGGACAGGGGGCTATGGGCAGTACTTC.

CDR3 sequence (DNA): TGTGCCAGCGGACCAGCGGGAGAAGGATACGAGCAGTACTTC. It specifies CASGPAGEGYEQYF. The gene calls are TRBV6-2 or TRBV6-3 and TRBJ2-7; 8 nucleotides agree with TRBD2. V lost 8 bases to trimming and J lost 4 bases; unmatched junction nucleotides: 10. There are 14 residues in the CDR3. Germline V gives CDR1 MNHEY, CDR2 SVGEGT.

V usage is TRBV10-3 and J usage is TRBJ1-2, with D maybe TRBD1 (5 bases). Trimming stripped 8 bases from V and 2 bases from J, with 15 bases between. Germline V gene data show CDR1 as ENHRY and CDR2 as SYGVKD. The CDR3 contains 14 residues. In DNA, the CDR3 is TGTGCCATCGGTCAGGACACGACAAACTATGGCTACACCTTC. It codes for CAIGQDTTNYGYTF.

The chain's CDR3 is CSARSGRPYGYTF. The CDR3 DNA reads as TGCAGTGCTAGATCGGGACGGCCCTATGGCTACACCTTC. This chain links TRBV20-1 with TRBJ1-2, with D maybe TRBD1 (5 bases). In germline, CDR1 is DFQATT, CDR2 SNEGSKA (reference sequence). This CDR3 is built from 13 residues. Trimming removed 2 bases from V and 4 bases from J, with 11 bases in between.

This clonotype was detected only a few times. The chain recombines TRBV20-1 with TRBJ2-1; 12 nucleotides line up with TRBD2. V lost 5 bases, J lost 0 bases, and 8 bases stayed unmatched. CDR1 and CDR2 from the germline V gene are DFQATT and SNEGSKA (reference sequence). This CDR3 has 17 amino acids. Written as DNA, the CDR3 is TGCAGTGCTCCACCCCTAGCGGGAGGGATCTCCTACAATGAGCAGTTCTTC. It encodes CSAPPLAGGISYNEQFF.

The chain joins TRBV15 to TRBJ2-7; TRBD2 aligns across 8 bases. Germline V gene lookup returns CDR1 LNHNV and CDR2 YYDKDF (reference sequence). Unmatched junction bases numbered 4, after V lost 4 bases and J lost 5 bases. The CDR3 consists of 13 residues. DNA for the CDR3: TGTGCCACCAGCACCGGACTAGCAGACGAGCAGTACTTC. Its translation: CATSTGLADEQYF.

The rearrangement uses TRBV7-2 and TRBJ2-1; 7 nucleotides align to TRBD2. V lost 5 bases and J lost 3; bases outside the gene matches: 7. CDR1 and CDR2 (germline): SGHTA, FQGNSA. The CDR3 sequence is 15 residues long. CDR3 DNA sequence: TGTGCCAGCAGCCAGTCGGCTAGCGGCTACAATGAGCAGTTCTTC. It translates to CASSQSASGYNEQFF.

The chain uses TRBV7-9 and TRBJ2-5; TRBD1 might be the D (6 bases). The CDR3 contains 16 residues. Between the trimmed V and J ends, which lost 1 base and 7 bases, there was a span of 19 bases. From germline, CDR1 is SEHNR and CDR2 FQNEAQ (reference sequence). The CDR3: CASSLVGGTASGTQYF. The CDR3 region has the DNA TGTGCCAGCAGCTTAGTAGGGGGAACCGCGTCCGGGACCCAGTACTTC.

The J gene is TRBJ2-3, the V gene TRBV14; 7 nucleotides line up with TRBD2. V lost 1 base, J lost 6 bases, and 10 bases stayed unmatched. The CDR3 has 16 residues. The germline gives CDR1 SGHDN, CDR2 FVKESK. The CDR3 loop is CASSQGLAGRRDTQYF. The CDR3 nucleotides are TGTGCCAGCAGCCAAGGCTTAGCGGGCCGAAGGGATACGCAGTATTTT.

This clonotype was seen a few times. This chain connects TRBV7-9 to TRBJ2-1, with a tentative D call TRBD1 (6 bases). The CDR3 consists of 16 residues. Germline V gives CDR1 SEHNR, CDR2 FQNEAQ (reference sequence). V lost 6 bases, J lost 0 bases, and 15 bases lay in between. The CDR3 is CASRSQQGRSYNEQFF. The DNA of the CDR3 is TGTGCCAGCAGGTCCCAACAGGGCCGCTCCTACAATGAGCAGTTCTTC.

The chain has TRBV6-5 and TRBJ2-7, with D perhaps TRBD2 (5 bases). The germline gives CDR1 MNHEY, CDR2 SVGAGI. The length of the CDR3 is 19 residues. Trimming took off 0 bases at V and 4 bases at J, with 25 bases between the two ends. CDR3 in DNA: TGTGCCAGCAGTTACTCGATATTCCCGGGGAACCTCCTAAGGTACGAGCAGTACTTC. Translation gives CASSYSIFPGNLLRYEQYF.

V and J are TRBV6-5 and TRBJ2-1; TRBD2 aligns across 7 bases. The germline V gene encodes CDR1 MNHEY and CDR2 SVGAGI. The trim removed 6 bases at V and 4 bases at J, leaving 6 bases unmatched. The CDR3 loop spans 14 amino acids. CDR3 protein: CASRMTSRYNEQFF. The DNA of the CDR3 is TGTGCCAGCAGAATGACTAGCAGATACAATGAGCAGTTCTTC.

This clonotype was picked up a small number of times. The DNA of the CDR3 is TGTGCCAGCAGCCTAACGTCACCGGGACTATCGGAAGAGACCCAGTACTTC. This sequence encodes CASSLTSPGLSEETQYF. The chain employs TRBV3-1 and TRBJ2-5; 7 nucleotides line up with TRBD2. V gave up 4 bases and J gave up 3 bases; unmatched junction bases: 14. Germline V gives CDR1 LGHDT, CDR2 YNNKEL (reference sequence). CDR3 length: 17 amino acids.

Turning to this clonotype: A much larger clone sits a single nucleotide away, making a read error possible. The chain joins TRBV3-1 to TRBJ2-1, with a weak D call TRBD2 (5 bases). The CDR3 runs to 13 residues. Germline CDR1 reads LGHDT; CDR2 reads YNNKEL (reference sequence). V was trimmed by 3 bases and J by 6 bases, leaving 9 bases between them. The CDR3 protein is CASSQDWANEQFF. The CDR3 coding sequence is TGTGCCAGCAGCCAGGACTGGGCCAATGAGCAGTTCTTC.

The chain recombines TRBV9 with TRBJ2-2; D remains ambiguous. V gave up 0 bases and J gave up 6 bases, with 6 bases separating them. Germline CDR1 reads SGDLS; CDR2 reads YYNGEE. The CDR3 spans 13 residues. CDR3 sequence reads: CASSVGVPGELFF. CDR3 nucleotides: TGTGCCAGCAGCGTAGGGGTCCCCGGGGAGCTGTTTTTT.

The rearrangement links TRBV24-1 to TRBJ2-3; 8 nucleotides line up with TRBD1. This CDR3 has 13 residues. V shed 9 bases and J 6 bases; nucleotides not matched to a gene: 7. Germline lookup yields CDR1 KGHDR and CDR2 SFDVKD. CDR3 DNA sequence: TGTGCCACCTCCGGGACAGGAGGGGATACGCAGTATTTT. As protein: CATSGTGGDTQYF.